A single T cell receptor beta chain is shown here with its context. V was shortened by 7 bases and J by 7 bases, with 19 bases between the two germline ends. In germline, CDR1 is LNHDA, CDR2 SQIVND (reference sequence). The CDR3 has 14 residues. This sample is drawn from a study of OX40 agonist ivuxolimab in advanced cancers. Patients were ineligible given autoimmune disease history or systemic immunosuppression. This table comes from immunoSEQ multiplex PCR, and its TCRdb copy is limited to in-frame clones, with some not included. The sample includes 15,000 to 20,000 clones, almost 85% of them seen just once.

The chain recombines TRBV19 with TRBJ1-2; D is perhaps TRBD1 (6 bases). The sequence was collected from an adult with an advanced solid tumor such as melanoma, head and neck, liver or kidney cancer. The sequenced sample was CD4+ or CD8+ T cells sorted from blood, obtained in a trial of the OX40 agonist ivuxolimab. The CDR3 here is CASTLTAGVFGYTF. The CDR3 bases are TGTGCCAGTACCCTCACGGCAGGGGTTTTTGGCTACACCTTC.